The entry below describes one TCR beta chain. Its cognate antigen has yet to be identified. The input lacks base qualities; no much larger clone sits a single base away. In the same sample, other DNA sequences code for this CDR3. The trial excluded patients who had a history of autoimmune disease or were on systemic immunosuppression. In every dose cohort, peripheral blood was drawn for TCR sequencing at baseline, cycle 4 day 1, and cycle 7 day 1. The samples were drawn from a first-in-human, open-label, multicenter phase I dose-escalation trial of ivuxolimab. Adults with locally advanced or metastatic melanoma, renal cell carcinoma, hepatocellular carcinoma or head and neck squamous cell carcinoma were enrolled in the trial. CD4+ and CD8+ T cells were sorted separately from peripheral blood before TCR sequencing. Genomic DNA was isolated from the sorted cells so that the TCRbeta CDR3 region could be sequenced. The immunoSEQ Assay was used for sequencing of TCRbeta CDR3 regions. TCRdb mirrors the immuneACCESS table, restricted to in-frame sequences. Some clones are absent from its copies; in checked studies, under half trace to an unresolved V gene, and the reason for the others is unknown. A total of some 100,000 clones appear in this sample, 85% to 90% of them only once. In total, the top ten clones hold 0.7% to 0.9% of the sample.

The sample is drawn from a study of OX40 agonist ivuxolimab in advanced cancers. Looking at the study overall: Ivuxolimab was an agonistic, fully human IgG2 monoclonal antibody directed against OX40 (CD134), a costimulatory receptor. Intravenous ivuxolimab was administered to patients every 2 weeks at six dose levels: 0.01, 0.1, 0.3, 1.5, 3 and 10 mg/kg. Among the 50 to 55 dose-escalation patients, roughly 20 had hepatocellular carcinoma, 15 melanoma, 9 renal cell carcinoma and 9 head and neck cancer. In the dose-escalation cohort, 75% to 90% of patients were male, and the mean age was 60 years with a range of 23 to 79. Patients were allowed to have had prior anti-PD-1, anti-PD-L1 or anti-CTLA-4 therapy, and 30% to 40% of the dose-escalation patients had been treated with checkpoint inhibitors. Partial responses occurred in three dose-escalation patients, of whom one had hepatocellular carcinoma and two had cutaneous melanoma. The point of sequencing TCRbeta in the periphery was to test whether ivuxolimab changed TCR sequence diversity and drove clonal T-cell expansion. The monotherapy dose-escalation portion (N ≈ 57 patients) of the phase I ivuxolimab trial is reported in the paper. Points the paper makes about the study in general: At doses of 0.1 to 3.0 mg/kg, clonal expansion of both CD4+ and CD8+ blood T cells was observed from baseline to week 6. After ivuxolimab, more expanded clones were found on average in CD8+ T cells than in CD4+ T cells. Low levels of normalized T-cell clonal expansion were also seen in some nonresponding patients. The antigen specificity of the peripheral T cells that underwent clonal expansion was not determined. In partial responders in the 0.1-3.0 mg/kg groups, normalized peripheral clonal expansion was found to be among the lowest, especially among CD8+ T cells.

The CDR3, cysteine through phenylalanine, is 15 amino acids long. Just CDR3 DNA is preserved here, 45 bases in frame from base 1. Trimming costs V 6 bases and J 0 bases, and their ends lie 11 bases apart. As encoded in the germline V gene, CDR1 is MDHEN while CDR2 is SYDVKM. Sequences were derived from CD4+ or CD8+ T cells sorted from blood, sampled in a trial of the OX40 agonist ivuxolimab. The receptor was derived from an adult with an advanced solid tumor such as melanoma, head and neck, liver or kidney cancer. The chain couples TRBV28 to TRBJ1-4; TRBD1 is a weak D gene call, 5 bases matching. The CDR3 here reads CASSLTGATNEKLFF. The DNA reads TGTGCCAGCAGCCTAACAGGAGCAACTAATGAAAAACTGTTTTTT.